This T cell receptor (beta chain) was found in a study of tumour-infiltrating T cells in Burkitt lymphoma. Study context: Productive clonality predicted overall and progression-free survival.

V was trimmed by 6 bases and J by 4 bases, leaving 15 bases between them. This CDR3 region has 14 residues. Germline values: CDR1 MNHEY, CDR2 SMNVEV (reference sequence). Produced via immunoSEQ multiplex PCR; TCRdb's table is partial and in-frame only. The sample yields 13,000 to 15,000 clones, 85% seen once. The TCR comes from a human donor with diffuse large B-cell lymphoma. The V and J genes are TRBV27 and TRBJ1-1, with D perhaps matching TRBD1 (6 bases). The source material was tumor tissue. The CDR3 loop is CASRDFGQFTEAFF. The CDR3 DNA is TGTGCCAGCAGAGATTTCGGACAGTTCACTGAAGCTTTCTTT.